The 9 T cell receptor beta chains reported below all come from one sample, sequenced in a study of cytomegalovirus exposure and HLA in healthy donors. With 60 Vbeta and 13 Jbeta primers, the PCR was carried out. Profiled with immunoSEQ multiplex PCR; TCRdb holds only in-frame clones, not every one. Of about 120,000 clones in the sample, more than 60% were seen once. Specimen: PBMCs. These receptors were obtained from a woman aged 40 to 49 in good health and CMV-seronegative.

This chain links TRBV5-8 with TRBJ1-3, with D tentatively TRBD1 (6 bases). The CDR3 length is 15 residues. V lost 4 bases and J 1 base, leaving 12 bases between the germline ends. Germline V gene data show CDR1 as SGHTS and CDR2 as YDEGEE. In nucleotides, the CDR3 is TGTGCCAGCAGCCCGGACAGCGATTCTGGAAACACCATATATTTT. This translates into CASSPDSDSGNTIYF.

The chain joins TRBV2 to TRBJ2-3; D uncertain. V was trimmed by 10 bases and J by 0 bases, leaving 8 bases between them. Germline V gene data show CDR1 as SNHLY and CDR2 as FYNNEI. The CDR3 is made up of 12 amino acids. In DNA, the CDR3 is TGTGCCACCCTAGGCAGCACAGATACGCAGTATTTT. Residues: CATLGSTDTQYF. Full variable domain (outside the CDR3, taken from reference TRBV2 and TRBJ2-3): EPEVTQTPSHQVTQMGQEVILRCVPISNHLYFYWYRQILGQKVEFLVSFYNNEISEKSEIFDDQFSVERPDGSNFTLKIRSTKLEDSAMYFCATLGSTDTQYFGPGTRLTVL.

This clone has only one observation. DNA of the CDR3: TGTGCCAGCAGCCCTGTACCCACGGCCCAGTACTTC. It codes for CASSPVPTAQYF. The chain combines TRBV7-9 with TRBJ2-5, with D unclear. This CDR3 region has 12 residues. Germline CDR1 and CDR2: SEHNR and FQNEAQ (reference sequence). With 5 bases removed from V and 9 bases from J, the gap between germline ends came to 13 bases. The full variable domain, rest sourced from reference TRBV7-9 and TRBJ2-5, is DTGVSQNPRHKITKRGQNVTFRCDPISEHNRLYWYRQTLGQGPEFLTYFQNEAQLEKSRLLSDRFSAERPKGSFSTLEIQRTEQGDSAMYLCASSPVPTAQYFGPGTRLLVL.

CDR3 loop: CASRFNGAPTDTQYF. DNA for the CDR3: TGTGCAAGTCGCTTTAACGGAGCGCCCACAGATACGCAGTATTTT. The gene calls are TRBV12-2 and TRBJ2-3; the D segment call TRBD2 is taken from the table without a DNA check. TRBV12-2 corresponds to a pseudogene. This CDR3 has 15 residues.

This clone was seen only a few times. This chain's CDR3 is CASSQGLAGDRETQYF. The CDR3 DNA reads as TGCGCCAGCAGCCAGGGACTAGCGGGAGACAGAGAGACCCAGTACTTC. The chain has TRBV4-1 and TRBJ2-5; 14 nucleotides match TRBD2. V shed 3 bases and J 4 bases; nucleotides not matched to a gene: 4. The length of the CDR3 is 16 residues. Germline V gives CDR1 MGHRA, CDR2 YSYEKL.

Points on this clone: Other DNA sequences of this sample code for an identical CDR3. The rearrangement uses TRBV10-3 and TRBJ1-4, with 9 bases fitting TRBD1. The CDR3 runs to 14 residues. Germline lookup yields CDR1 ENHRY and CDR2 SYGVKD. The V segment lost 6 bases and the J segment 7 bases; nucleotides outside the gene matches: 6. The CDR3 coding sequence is TGTGCCATCAGGTCACAGGGGGCAGGTGAAAAACTGTTTTTT. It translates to CAIRSQGAGEKLFF.

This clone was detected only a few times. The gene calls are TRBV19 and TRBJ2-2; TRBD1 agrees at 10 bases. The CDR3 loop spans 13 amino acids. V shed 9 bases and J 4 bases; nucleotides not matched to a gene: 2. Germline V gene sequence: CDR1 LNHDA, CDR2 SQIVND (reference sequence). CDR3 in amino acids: CASRTGGTGELFF. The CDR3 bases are TGTGCCAGCAGGACAGGGGGCACCGGGGAGCTGTTTTTT.

In nucleotides, the CDR3 is TGTGCCAGCAGTGGGAGTTTAGGGGGCGCAGATACGCAGTATTTT. Encoded protein: CASSGSLGGADTQYF. The chain has TRBV2 and TRBJ2-3, with 7 bases aligning to TRBD1. This CDR3 is 15 amino acids long. The J segment lost 4 bases and the V segment lost 4 bases, leaving 8 bases of the junction unmatched. Germline CDR1 and CDR2: SNHLY and FYNNEI.

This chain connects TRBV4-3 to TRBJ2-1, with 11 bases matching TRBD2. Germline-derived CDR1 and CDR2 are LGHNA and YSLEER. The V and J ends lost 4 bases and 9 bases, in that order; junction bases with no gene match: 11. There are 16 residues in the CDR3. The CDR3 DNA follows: TGCGCCAGCAGCCCCAGAGGGCTAGCGGGAGGCTTTGAGCAGTTCTTC. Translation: CASSPRGLAGGFEQFF.